This T cell receptor (beta chain) was identified during a study of T cell changes during pregnancy in multiple sclerosis. CDR1 and CDR2 (germline): LGHNA, YNFKEQ. This CDR3 region has 16 residues. Trimming stripped 0 bases from V and 2 bases from J, with 8 bases between. TCRdb keeps only in-frame clones here, not all; method: immunoSEQ multiplex PCR. The data hold about 24,000 clones, with 75% to 90% observed a single time. This clone is medium-sized (0.01 to 0.1%). The sequences come from CD8+ T cells from peripheral blood mononuclear cells, collected in the first trimester of pregnancy. This rearrangement joins TRBV4-2 to TRBJ2-6; possibly TRBD1 for D (5 bases). The TCR originated in a female donor in good health, enrolled as a control in a pregnancy study. CDR3 nucleotides: TGTGCCAGCAGCCAAGAAAGGGGTGCTGGGGCCAACGTCCTGACTTTC. Protein: CASSQERGAGANVLTF.